This T cell receptor beta chain was identified during a study of beta chain features in type 1 diabetes. Whole-study context: Sorted cells numbering some 110,000,000 were examined across all samples.

The isolated RNA, all of it, was reverse transcribed, so expressed TCRB transcripts were what got sequenced. Clones were sequenced by immunoSEQ multiplex PCR, and TCRdb holds only the in-frame ones, with some missing. The sample has some 330,000 clones; 8% to 13% are singletons. It was via CD45RO/CCR7/CD25/CD127/CD95/CD27 that CD4+ naive, central memory, regulatory and stem cell-like memory cells were sorted. A few counts support this clone. Its target is unknown. This CDR3 region has 15 residues. CDR1 is SGHTA, CDR2 FQGNSA, per germline. The trim removed 5 bases at V and 0 bases at J, leaving 5 bases unmatched. Study outcomes and limitations: Shortening that was moderate but significant affected the TCRB CDR3s of Type 1 diabetes patients in all four CD4+ subsets. Individuals with type 1 diabetes displayed fewer insertions and more deletions at VDJ junctions.

The receptor comes from a woman aged 30 to 39 in good health. Sequenced sample: naive CD4+ T cells from blood. The gene calls are TRBV7-2 and TRBJ2-7; TRBD1 matches at 9 bases. CDR3 DNA: TGTGCCAGCAGCATAACAGGGGGCCTCTCCTACGAGCAGTACTTC. Protein: CASSITGGLSYEQYF.